This is a list of T cell receptor beta chains from one sample in a study of shared clonotypes between healthy human individuals. Libraries were prepared by immunoSEQ multiplex PCR; TCRdb keeps only in-frame clonotypes and omits some of them. This sample has 2 million to 2.5 million clones, with 90% to 96% found just once. The sequencing input was naive CD4+ T cells sorted from blood. Every receptor here comes from a young man in good health. Both conserved end residues are part of each CDR3. A D gene is named only where the DNA matches it firmly. Clone size, where shown, is once, few, many, or a class for clones that have expanded.

d_call,j_call,v_call,clone_size,cdr3_aa,cdr3_nt
TRBD2,TRBJ2-1,TRBV5-1,NA,CASSLATSGSGPNEQFF,TGCGCCAGCAGCTTGGCTACTAGCGGGTCCGGTCCCAATGAGCAGTTCTTC
NA,TRBJ2-1,TRBV18,NA,CASSSQTGSYNEQFF,TGTGCCAGCTCTTCCCAAACCGGCTCCTACAATGAGCAGTTCTTC
NA,TRBJ1-1,TRBV7-2,NA,CASSPHGAGEAFF,TGTGCCAGCAGCCCTCACGGGGCGGGTGAAGCTTTCTTT
TRBD2,TRBJ2-5,TRBV30,NA,CALSGGGLETQYF,TGTGCCCTTAGTGGCGGGGGACTTGAAACCCAGTACTTC
NA,TRBJ1-6,TRBV30,NA,CAWSPGRGTKNNSPLHF,TGTGCCTGGAGCCCGGGGCGCGGGACAAAAAATAATTCACCCCTCCACTTT
TRBD1,TRBJ2-1,TRBV6-5,NA,CASRTPGQGINEQFF,TGTGCCAGCAGAACACCGGGACAGGGTATCAATGAGCAGTTCTTC
NA,TRBJ1-6,TRBV18,NA,CASSPTGAGNSPLHF,TGTGCCAGCTCACCGACGGGGGCTGGGAATTCACCCCTCCACTTT
TRBD1,TRBJ1-4,TRBV6-1,NA,CASSEGTGIGNEKLFF,TGTGCCAGCAGTGAGGGGACAGGGATTGGTAATGAAAAACTGTTTTTT
TRBD2,TRBJ2-5,TRBV30,NA,CAWSPTGLAEETQYF,TGTGCCTGGAGTCCGACCGGGCTAGCGGAAGAGACCCAGTACTTC
NA,TRBJ2-1,TRBV9,NA,CASSVKGGSSYNEQFF,TGTGCCAGCAGCGTTAAGGGTGGGAGCTCCTACAATGAGCAGTTCTTC
NA,TRBJ2-7,TRBV4-1,NA,CASSQEVSYEQYF,TGCGCCAGCAGCCAAGAGGTTTCCTACGAGCAGTACTTC
TRBD1,TRBJ1-4,TRBV5-1,NA,CASSRTGGGEKLFF,TGCGCCAGCAGCCGGACAGGGGGTGGTGAAAAACTGTTTTTT
NA,TRBJ2-7,TRBV6-5,NA,CASSYSAVVIRVQYF,TGTGCCAGCAGTTACTCTGCCGTGGTAATACGAGTGCAGTACTTC
TRBD2,TRBJ2-1,TRBV30,NA,CAWRMAGGYNEQFF,TGTGCCTGGAGAATGGCGGGGGGATACAATGAGCAGTTCTTC
TRBD1,TRBJ1-2,TRBV9,NA,CASSDGQGARKRVNYGYTF,TGTGCCAGCAGTGATGGACAGGGGGCGCGAAAAAGGGTCAACTATGGCTACACCTTC
TRBD1,TRBJ1-2,TRBV6-1,NA,CASSEAGTGTFYGYTF,TGTGCCAGCAGTGAAGCCGGGACAGGGACCTTTTATGGCTACACCTTC
TRBD2,TRBJ2-7,TRBV11-2,NA,CASSLDSAGRRQYF,TGTGCCAGCAGCTTAGATTCAGCGGGAAGGAGGCAGTACTTC
NA,TRBJ1-1,TRBV19,NA,CASSTGGRNTEAFF,TGTGCCAGTAGTACCGGGGGAAGGAACACTGAAGCTTTCTTT
TRBD1,TRBJ1-1,TRBV27,NA,CASSLLRDRGAEAFF,TGTGCCAGCAGTTTACTTAGGGACAGGGGAGCTGAAGCTTTCTTT
NA,TRBJ2-2,TRBV6-5,NA,CASSYNPQTGELFF,TGTGCCAGCAGTTACAACCCCCAGACCGGGGAGCTGTTTTTT
NA,TRBJ1-1,TRBV6-1,NA,CASRTFKDEAFF,TGTGCCAGTCGGACCTTCAAGGATGAGGCTTTCTTT
NA,TRBJ2-2,TRBV6-1,NA,CASRPRGPAGGELFF,TGTGCCTCTCGTCCTCGGGGGCCGGCGGGCGGGGAGCTGTTTTTT
NA,TRBJ1-5,TRBV19,NA,CASSIDKRGQPQHF,TGTGCCAGTAGTATCGACAAGCGGGGTCAGCCCCAGCATTTT
TRBD2,TRBJ2-1,TRBV7-9,NA,CASSPPPWTSGRQDYEQFF,TGTGCCAGCAGCCCCCCGCCTTGGACTAGCGGGAGACAAGACTATGAGCAGTTCTTC
NA,TRBJ2-7,TRBV27,NA,CASSPSDRYEQYF,TGTGCCAGCAGTCCCTCGGACAGATACGAGCAGTACTTC
NA,TRBJ2-5,TRBV5-4,NA,CASSRDQETQYF,TGTGCCAGCAGCCGGGATCAAGAGACCCAGTACTTC
TRBD1,TRBJ2-7,TRBV10-3,NA,CAIVRDRGAEQYF,TGTGCCATCGTCCGCGACAGGGGCGCCGAGCAGTACTTC
TRBD2,TRBJ2-7,TRBV30,NA,CAWSVQQTSDEQYF,TGTGCCTGGAGTGTACAACAGACTAGCGACGAGCAGTACTTC
NA,TRBJ2-3,TRBV2,NA,CASSVRGLSTDTQYF,TGTGCCAGCAGTGTAAGGGGCCTTAGCACAGATACGCAGTATTTT
NA,TRBJ2-7,TRBV28,once,CASSLDPRVGPSYEQYF,TGTGCCAGCAGTTTAGACCCCAGGGTAGGCCCCTCCTACGAGCAGTACTTC
NA,TRBJ2-7,TRBV5-1,once,CASSLDGRASYEQYF,TGCGCCAGCAGCTTGGACGGCAGGGCCTCCTACGAGCAGTACTTC
NA,TRBJ2-2,TRBV28,NA,CASSLSAGPTGELFF,TGTGCCAGCAGTTTAAGTGCAGGGCCTACCGGGGAGCTGTTTTTT
NA,TRBJ2-7,TRBV5-4,once,CASSLAGVDEQYF,TGTGCCAGCAGCTTGGCAGGGGTGGACGAGCAGTACTTC
NA,TRBJ2-7,TRBV5-1,once,CASSLAGSYEQYF,TGCGCCAGCAGCTTGGCCGGCAGCTACGAGCAGTACTTC
TRBD2,TRBJ2-1,TRBV4-3,NA,CASSQERTSGAEQFF,TGCGCCAGCAGCCAAGAGAGGACTAGCGGGGCTGAGCAGTTCTTC
NA,TRBJ2-4,TRBV6-6,NA,CASRVVGEAKNIQYF,TGTGCCAGCAGGGTTGTAGGGGAGGCCAAAAACATTCAGTACTTC
NA,TRBJ2-7,TRBV4-3,NA,CASSQGVGKSYEQYF,TGCGCCAGCAGCCAAGGGGTCGGCAAATCCTACGAGCAGTACTTC